Listed below are T cell receptor beta chains from one sample, sequenced in a study of blood T cell repertoires in COVID-19. Using immunoSEQ multiplex PCR, the repertoire was profiled, and TCRdb retains in-frame clones only, with some absent. This sample has almost 35,000 clones, with 80% found just once. Specimen: peripheral blood. All receptors come from a man at least 80 years old with acute or convalescent COVID-19. The CDR3 runs from the conserved cysteine through the conserved F or W. D genes are given only for firm matches. Clone size, where shown, is once, few, many, or a class for clones that have expanded.

V gene,D gene,J gene,clone size,CDR3 protein,CDR3 DNA
TRBV5-4,TRBD1,TRBJ1-2,NA,CASSGRQGSDGYTF,TGTGCCAGCAGCGGACGACAGGGTTCAGATGGCTACACCTTC
TRBV7-9,NA,TRBJ2-7,many,CASSPTGASEQYF,TGTGCCAGCAGTCCCACAGGAGCGAGCGAGCAGTACTTC
TRBV7-2,TRBD1,TRBJ2-7,once,CASSRTDRYYEQYF,TGTGCCAGCAGCAGGACGGACAGGTACTACGAGCAGTACTTC
TRBV4-2,NA,TRBJ1-2,NA,CASSPLLGATYGYTF,TGTGCCAGCAGCCCCCTACTGGGGGCTACCTATGGCTACACCTTC
TRBV6-5,TRBD1,TRBJ2-7,NA,CASSLRRDRGYEQYF,TGTGCCAGCAGTTTACGGAGGGACAGGGGCTACGAGCAGTACTTC
TRBV4-2,NA,TRBJ1-3,few,CASSQEVRTVRSGNTIYF,TGTGCCAGCAGCCAAGAGGTCAGGACAGTCCGCTCTGGAAACACCATATATTTT
TRBV2,NA,TRBJ1-1,few,CASRMGGGFTEAFF,TGTGCCAGCAGGATGGGGGGGGGATTCACTGAAGCTTTCTTT
TRBV3-1/TRBV3-2,NA,TRBJ2-3,NA,CASSHPLWECPDTQYF,TGTGCCAGCAGCCACCCCCTATGGGAGTGTCCAGATACGCAGTATTTT
TRBV6-5,TRBD2,TRBJ2-1,NA,CASSPSGLSYNEQFF,TGTGCCAGCAGTCCTAGCGGGCTCTCCTACAATGAGCAGTTCTTC
TRBV3-1/TRBV3-2,TRBD2,TRBJ2-5,many,CASSRGLAGGAETQYF,TGTGCCAGCAGCCGGGGACTAGCGGGAGGGGCAGAGACCCAGTACTTC
TRBV19,TRBD2,TRBJ2-3,few,CASSIDYLAGTDTQYF,TGTGCCAGTAGTATAGATTATCTAGCGGGAACAGATACGCAGTATTTT
TRBV5-1,TRBD2,TRBJ2-7,NA,CASRAGTRSSGSYEQYF,TGCGCCAGCAGAGCCGGGACTAGATCGTCGGGCTCCTACGAGCAGTACTTC
TRBV9,NA,TRBJ1-1,NA,CASSQAGDTEAFF,TGTGCCAGCAGCCAAGCGGGGGACACTGAAGCTTTCTTT
TRBV7-9,NA,TRBJ2-3,NA,CASSSGAGSTDTQYF,TGTGCCAGCAGTTCGGGTGCGGGAAGCACAGATACGCAGTATTTT
TRBV18,NA,TRBJ1-1,NA,CASSPGQNTEAFF,TGTGCCAGCTCACCGGGACAGAACACTGAAGCTTTCTTT
TRBV10-3,NA,TRBJ2-1,NA,CAIRRDGAGFNEQFF,TGTGCCATCAGACGGGATGGAGCGGGCTTCAATGAGCAGTTCTTC
TRBV4-3,TRBD1,TRBJ2-7,NA,CASSRRQGSHEQYF,TGCGCCAGCAGCCGCCGACAGGGTAGCCACGAGCAGTACTTC
TRBV4-1,NA,TRBJ2-5,NA,CASSQDSGGRQETQYF,TGCGCCAGCAGCCAAGATAGTGGGGGCCGCCAAGAGACCCAGTACTTC
TRBV3-1/TRBV3-2,TRBD1,TRBJ1-2,once,CASSHRDREGGYTF,TGTGCCAGCAGCCACCGGGACAGGGAAGGGGGCTACACCTTC
TRBV18,NA,TRBJ2-7,NA,CASSPSDSRYEQYF,TGTGCCAGCTCACCCTCGGACAGTAGGTACGAGCAGTACTTC
TRBV7-2,TRBD1,TRBJ1-6,few,CASSLVTQGLGSPLHF,TGTGCCAGCAGCTTAGTTACACAGGGGTTAGGTTCACCCCTCCACTTT
TRBV11-2,NA,TRBJ2-1,NA,CASSLTSNEQFF,TGTGCCAGCAGCCTTACTAGCAATGAGCAGTTCTTC
TRBV3-1/TRBV3-2,TRBD1,TRBJ1-1,NA,CASSQGSWTRGLGNTEAFF,TGTGCCAGCAGCCAAGGATCGTGGACCAGGGGGCTTGGGAACACTGAAGCTTTCTTT
TRBV9,NA,TRBJ2-7,NA,CASSVSAGTYEQYF,TGTGCCAGCAGCGTATCGGCCGGGACCTACGAGCAGTACTTC
TRBV28,TRBD1,TRBJ1-4,NA,CASSLLTYRTGANEKLFF,TGTGCCAGCAGTTTACTCACCTACCGGACAGGAGCTAATGAAAAACTGTTTTTT
TRBV6-1,TRBD2,TRBJ2-1,NA,CASSVLAGVSYNEQFF,TGTGCCAGCAGTGTCCTAGCGGGAGTCTCCTACAATGAGCAGTTCTTC
TRBV19,TRBD1,TRBJ1-6,NA,CASSILGTGGVNSPLHF,TGTGCCAGTAGTATTTTGGGGACAGGGGGAGTTAATTCACCCCTCCACTTT
TRBV7-8,NA,TRBJ1-5,NA,CASRGGVGQPQHF,TGTGCCAGCAGAGGGGGGGTTGGTCAGCCCCAGCATTTT
TRBV28,NA,TRBJ1-2,NA,CASSAGGNYGYTF,TGTGCCAGCAGTGCCGGGGGGAACTATGGCTACACCTTC
TRBV30,TRBD1,TRBJ1-1,NA,CAWSPRQGRYTEAFF,TGTGCCTGGAGCCCTAGACAGGGAAGGTACACTGAAGCTTTCTTT
TRBV27,NA,TRBJ2-4,NA,CASKEPFEGIQYF,TGTGCCAGCAAGGAGCCCTTTGAGGGCATTCAGTACTTC
TRBV6-1,NA,TRBJ2-7,NA,CASSESDGYEQYF,TGTGCCAGCAGTGAAAGCGACGGCTACGAGCAGTACTTC
TRBV28,NA,TRBJ2-5,once,CASSLQAPQETQYF,TGTGCCAGCAGTTTACAGGCCCCACAAGAGACCCAGTACTTC
TRBV5-1,NA,TRBJ1-1,NA,CASEVGGARTEAFF,TGCGCCAGCGAAGTGGGGGGGGCGCGGACTGAAGCTTTCTTT
TRBV6-5,TRBD1,TRBJ2-7,NA,CASSAGTGGFEQYF,TGTGCCAGCAGCGCCGGGACAGGGGGCTTCGAGCAGTACTTC
TRBV6-5,TRBD1,TRBJ1-1,NA,CASSREQGGVAFF,TGTGCCAGCAGTCGGGAACAGGGGGGGGTGGCTTTCTTT
TRBV5-1,TRBD2,TRBJ2-1,NA,CASSLDHLGGSRDEQFF,TGCGCCAGCAGCTTGGATCATTTAGGCGGGAGTAGGGATGAGCAGTTCTTC
TRBV4-2,TRBD1,TRBJ1-2,NA,CASSPPSRGRGGYTF,TGTGCCAGCAGCCCCCCGAGTAGGGGGCGCGGAGGCTACACCTTC
TRBV4-2,NA,TRBJ1-1,NA,CASSQPAPGTGRTEAFF,TGTGCCAGCAGCCAACCAGCCCCTGGGACCGGGAGGACTGAAGCTTTCTTT
TRBV19,TRBD2,TRBJ2-7,few,CASSSGGTSVYEQYF,TGTGCCAGTAGTTCAGGGGGGACTAGCGTATACGAGCAGTACTTC
TRBV3-1/TRBV3-2,NA,TRBJ2-2,NA,CASSQGGGENTGELFF,TGTGCCAGCAGCCAAGGAGGCGGAGAAAACACCGGGGAGCTGTTTTTT
TRBV9,NA,TRBJ2-7,NA,CASSVNSGSYEQYF,TGTGCCAGCAGCGTTAATAGCGGTTCCTACGAGCAGTACTTC
TRBV18,TRBD1,TRBJ1-3,NA,CASSLGQGYGNTIYF,TGTGCCAGCTCGCTGGGACAGGGATATGGAAACACCATATATTTT
TRBV29-1,NA,TRBJ1-2,NA,CSAGQSNYGYTF,TGCAGCGCCGGACAGAGCAACTATGGCTACACCTTC
TRBV6-5,TRBD2,TRBJ2-1,NA,CASTSRLAGGRQFF,TGTGCCAGCACGTCGAGACTAGCGGGAGGGCGACAGTTCTTC
TRBV7-3,TRBD2,TRBJ2-1,few,CASSLGSGSYNEQFF,TGTGCCAGCAGCTTGGGTAGCGGGTCCTACAATGAGCAGTTCTTC
TRBV27,TRBD2,TRBJ2-3,NA,CASSFLSGGVGDTQYF,TGTGCCAGCAGTTTTCTTAGCGGGGGGGTGGGAGATACGCAGTATTTT
TRBV11-2,NA,TRBJ2-5,few,CASSSHETQYF,TGTGCCAGCAGCTCACACGAGACCCAGTACTTC
TRBV7-2,NA,TRBJ2-1,NA,CASSLSFGRYNEQFF,TGTGCCAGCAGCTTAAGTTTTGGGCGATACAATGAGCAGTTCTTC
TRBV7-8,NA,TRBJ1-2,few,CASSLLMGPLWGYTF,TGTGCCAGCAGCTTACTGATGGGCCCTCTATGGGGCTACACCTTC
TRBV18,TRBD1,TRBJ2-7,NA,CASSLPGQGSYEQYF,TGTGCCAGCTCATTACCGGGACAGGGATCCTACGAGCAGTACTTC
TRBV2,TRBD1,TRBJ1-1,once,CASRDRVRNTEAFF,TGTGCCAGCAGAGACAGGGTTAGGAACACTGAAGCTTTCTTT
TRBV4-2,NA,TRBJ1-5,NA,CASSQGSVGAGNQPQHF,TGTGCCAGCAGCCAAGGTTCGGTGGGAGCGGGCAATCAGCCCCAGCATTTT